The 24 T cell receptor beta chains listed next were all sequenced from one sample in a study of CD8+CD57+ T cells in acquired aplastic anemia. The TCR beta profiling, which covered VDJ combination and CDR3 sequence, was carried out using genomic DNA as the template. TCRdb processed the reads anew with MiXCR; each CDR3 protein has one entry. The sample lists about 180,000 distinct CDR3 sequences; under 55% were seen once. The sample was sorted CD4+, CD8+, or CD8+CD57+ T cells (not recorded which) from PBMCs. The receptor set was obtained from a human donor in good health.

The rearrangement links TRBV20-1 to TRBJ1-1, with a possible D match to TRBD1 (5 bases). CDR1 and CDR2 (germline): DFQATT, SNEGSKA (reference sequence). V was trimmed by 3 bases and J by 6 bases, leaving 20 bases between them. The CDR3 length is 15 residues. CDR3 sequence reads: CSASQGAGPLPEAFF. The CDR3 bases are TGCAGTGCTAGCCAGGGCGCAGGGCCTTTACCTGAAGCTTTCTTT.

The chain carries TRBV7-9 and TRBJ2-1; unclear D gene. CDR1 is SEHNR, CDR2 FQNEAQ, per germline (reference sequence). Trimming took off 7 bases at V and 5 bases at J, with 9 bases between the two ends. The CDR3 length is 12 residues. As DNA, the CDR3 is TGTGCCAGCACACCCAGCCACAATGAGCAGTTCTTC. This codes for CASTPSHNEQFF.

The chain has TRBV25-1 and TRBJ2-1; 8 bases match TRBD2. The germline V gene encodes CDR1 MGHDK and CDR2 SYGVNS. The CDR3 covers 17 residues. V was clipped by 5 bases and J by 5 bases; unmatched bases: 14. CDR3 protein: CASSWAPGTSPNNEQFF. The DNA for the CDR3 is TGTGCCAGCAGTTGGGCACCCGGGACTAGTCCTAACAATGAGCAGTTCTTC.

The chain recombines TRBV20-1 with TRBJ2-1; the D is unclear. The CDR3 has 13 amino acids. Germline V gene data show CDR1 as DFQATT and CDR2 as SNEGSKA (reference sequence). The CDR3 here is CSVGSSSYNEQFF. The DNA for the CDR3 is TGCAGCGTGGGATCTAGCTCCTACAATGAGCAGTTCTTC.

This clonotype was counted many times. The CDR3 DNA sequence: TGTGCCAGCAGTGAGCAAGGGGCAGGTGAAAAACTGTTTTTT. The encoded protein is CASSEQGAGEKLFF. V and J are TRBV25-1 and TRBJ1-4, with D maybe TRBD1 (5 bases). This CDR3 contains 14 residues. The V end lost 3 bases, the J end lost 7 bases, and 12 bases lay between the germline ends. Germline V lookup: CDR1 MGHDK, CDR2 SYGVNS.

This clonotype was observed once. The chain employs TRBV7-9 and TRBJ2-5; D may correspond to TRBD1 or TRBD2 (5 bases each). The end of the DNA is better explained by TRBJ2-7, so the J call may be wrong. Per germline, CDR1 SEHNR and CDR2 FQNEAQ (reference sequence). The CDR3 totals 15 residues. The CDR3 coding sequence is TGTGCCAGTACTCCGTCCGGGACGGCAACCTACGAGCAGTACTTC. This translates into CASTPSGTATYEQYF.

This rearrangement joins TRBV10-3 to TRBJ2-3, with 10 nucleotides matching TRBD1. CDR1 and CDR2 (germline): ENHRY, SYGVKD. The ends lost 4 bases at V and 3 bases at J; junction bases unmatched: 4. CDR3 size: 15 residues. CDR3 bases: TGTGCCATCAGTGGTGGACAGGGGGTAACAGATACGCAGTATTTT. The encoded protein is CAISGGQGVTDTQYF.

This clonotype was detected a few times. The DNA for the CDR3 is TGTGCCAGCAGCCAGGGCCGCCTAGCGGGAGGACCGTTCTTC. The encoded protein is CASSQGRLAGGPFF. The chain uses TRBV3-1 and TRBJ2-1; 11 bases map to TRBD2. Germline CDR1 and CDR2: LGHDT and YNNKEL (reference sequence). Germline trimming cut 3 bases from V and 15 bases from J; bases unmatched to any gene: 10. The CDR3 runs 14 residues.

The J gene is TRBJ2-7, the V gene TRBV2; D remains ambiguous. V dropped 0 bases and J dropped 3 bases, with 15 bases sitting between them. Germline CDR1 reads SNHLY; CDR2 reads FYNNEI. This CDR3 is 16 amino acids long. Here the CDR3 reads CASSEATSWMGYEQYF. In DNA, the CDR3 is TGTGCCAGCAGTGAAGCGACCAGCTGGATGGGCTACGAGCAGTACTTC.

This chain joins TRBV11-1 and TRBJ2-7, with TRBD1 identical over 7 bases. CDR1 and CDR2 from the germline V gene are SGHAT and FQDESV (reference sequence). With 4 bases clipped from V and 1 base from J, the junction kept 13 bases outside the gene matches. The CDR3 extends over 17 amino acids. The CDR3: CASSYLERGRPSYEQYF. CDR3 DNA: TGTGCCAGCAGCTACTTGGAGAGGGGGCGTCCGTCCTACGAGCAGTACTTC.

Many counts were recorded for this clonotype. V gene TRBV30 combines with J gene TRBJ2-5, with D perhaps TRBD2 (6 bases). The V and J ends lost 1 base and 1 base respectively, with 7 bases between them. The CDR3 spans 13 residues. Germline-derived CDR1 and CDR2 are GTSNPN and SVGIG (reference sequence). The CDR3 sequence is CAWSAGSQETQYF. The CDR3 nucleotides are TGTGCCTGGAGTGCCGGGAGCCAAGAGACCCAGTACTTC.

This chain uses TRBV12-3 or TRBV12-4 with TRBJ2-7, with a tentative D call TRBD2 (5 bases). The V and J ends lost 7 bases and 5 bases respectively, with 18 bases between them. The CDR3 has 14 amino acids. The CDR3 DNA is TGTGCCAGCAACCGGGATCAGGCCAGGCACGAGCAGTACTTC. Translation: CASNRDQARHEQYF.

The chain couples TRBV14 to TRBJ1-2, with D hard to call. The CDR3 is 12 residues long. Germline-derived CDR1 and CDR2 are SGHDN and FVKESK. The V end lost 0 bases, the J end lost 5 bases, and 4 bases lay between the germline ends. Here the CDR3 reads CASSQEAYGYTF. The DNA for the CDR3 is TGTGCCAGCAGCCAAGAGGCGTATGGCTACACCTTC.

This clonotype occurred a few times. This may stem from a read error, because a much larger clone lies one nucleotide away. In DNA form, the CDR3 reads TGTGCCAGCAGTTACGGAGGGCCGACCTACGATCAGTACTTC. It specifies CASSYGGPTYDQYF. The chain employs TRBV6-5 and TRBJ2-7; D possibly corresponds to TRBD2 (6 bases). In germline, CDR1 is MNHEY, CDR2 SVGAGI. The CDR3 spans 14 residues.

Notes on this clonotype: A much more abundant neighbour one base away suggests this may be a read error. No conserved phenylalanine or tryptophan ends this CDR3, so it is likely a read error. This chain links TRBV6-5 with TRBJ2-1, with no clear D. The CDR3 sequence is 15 residues long. CDR1 is MNHEY, CDR2 SVGAGI, per germline. V lost 0 bases, J lost 0 bases, and 6 bases lay in between. CDR3 coding DNA: TGTGCCAGCAGTTACTCCCTGAGCTCCTACAATGAGCAGTTCTCC. Residues: CASSYSLSSYNEQFS.

In its sample, this clonotype was seen many times. The J gene is TRBJ2-5, the V gene TRBV9; D might be TRBD1 (6 bases). Germline CDR1 reads SGDLS; CDR2 reads YYNGEE. The CDR3 loop spans 15 amino acids. The germline V and J ends were trimmed by 1 base and 2 bases, with 12 bases remaining between them. The CDR3 DNA is TGTGCCAGCAGCGTATCCCCAGGGGCGCAAGAGACCCAGTACTTC. Its translation is CASSVSPGAQETQYF.

This clonotype was detected a few times. This may stem from a read error, because a much larger clone lies one nucleotide away. The chain links TRBV20-1 to TRBJ1-2; D possibly corresponds to TRBD1 (6 bases). Germline V gene sequence: CDR1 DFQATT, CDR2 SNEGSKA (reference sequence). The CDR3 loop spans 15 amino acids. Written as DNA, the CDR3 is TGCGGTGCTAGTCTCACAGGGTCGATTAACTATGGCTACACCTTC. This codes for CGASLTGSINYGYTF.

The V gene is TRBV7-2, the J gene TRBJ2-7; the D call may be TRBD1 or TRBD2 (5 bases each). The CDR3 length is 15 residues. Trimming took 5 bases from V and 7 from J, leaving 21 bases between them. Germline V gene sequence: CDR1 SGHTA, CDR2 FQGNSA. CDR3 bases: TGTGCCAGCAGCCGAGGTCGTGGGGACGTAGAAGAGCAGTACTTC. It encodes CASSRGRGDVEEQYF.

About this clonotype itself: One junction end does not reproduce the germline sequence, and a read error may be involved. V and J are TRBV10-1 and TRBJ1-5; TRBD1 aligns across 7 bases. The CDR3 is 14 amino acids. Germline V gene lookup returns CDR1 WNHNN and CDR2 SYGVQD (reference sequence). The CDR3 nucleotides read TGTGCCAGCTCACAAACAGGGGCCGATCAGCCCCAGCATTTT. It encodes CASSQTGADQPQHF.

A word on this clonotype: One end of the junction varies from germline; a read error may be responsible. The genes are TRBV27 and TRBJ1-5; D is possibly TRBD1 (6 bases). Germline V CDR1 and CDR2: MNHEY, SMNVEV (reference sequence). The CDR3 covers 14 residues. In DNA, the CDR3 is TGTGCCGGCAGTTTAAGGGGGAGAGATCAGCCCCAGCATTTT. Translating it yields CAGSLRGRDQPQHF.

The chain uses TRBV27 and TRBJ1-6, with D maybe TRBD1 (6 bases). Deletions cut 4 bases from V and 7 bases from J, with 8 bases between. CDR1 is MNHEY, CDR2 SMNVEV, per germline (reference sequence). The CDR3 is 13 amino acids. CDR3 sequence: CASSSTGNSPLHF. CDR3 sequence (DNA): TGTGCCAGCAGTTCAACAGGGAATTCACCCCTCCACTTT.

In its sample, this clonotype was seen a few times. V usage is TRBV7-2 and J usage is TRBJ1-6; possible D gene TRBD1, 5 bases. The CDR3 is made up of 14 amino acids. CDR1 is SGHTA, CDR2 FQGNSA, per germline. With 5 bases removed from V and 7 bases from J, the gap between germline ends came to 12 bases. CDR3 in DNA: TGTGCCAGCAGCCCGGGGGTAGCGAATTCACCCCTCCACTTT. Amino acid sequence: CASSPGVANSPLHF.

Worth noting for this clonotype: The junction and the germline gene differ at one end; a read error may be behind it. The chain joins TRBV7-7 to TRBJ2-3; 7 nucleotides align to TRBD2. This CDR3 region has 16 residues. Per germline, CDR1 SSHAT and CDR2 FNYEAQ (reference sequence). The DNA of the CDR3 is TGTGCTAGCAGCTTAGGAGCAACTAGCGGCACAGATACGCAGTATTTT. It yields the protein CASSLGATSGTDTQYF.

V is TRBV11-2 and J is TRBJ2-3, with TRBD1 matching 7 bases. The CDR3 totals 15 residues. The J segment lost 0 bases and the V segment lost 5 bases, leaving 5 bases of the junction unmatched. Germline V CDR1 and CDR2: SGHAT, FQNNGV. CDR3 region: CASSPEQGSTDTQYF. The CDR3 DNA sequence: TGTGCCAGCAGCCCTGAACAGGGGAGCACAGATACGCAGTATTTT.